This passage covers 18 T cell receptor beta chains from one sample sequenced in a study of response to subunit inactivated influenza vaccine. TCRdb fed the RT-PCR reads into MiXCR, producing one record per CDR3 protein. The sample consists of roughly 150,000 distinct CDR3 sequences, 11% of them appearing once. This sample comprised non-naive T cells sorted from PBMCs, obtained roughly 45 days after vaccination. These receptors all come from a middle-aged man who received an inactivated influenza vaccine.

The rearrangement links TRBV5-6 to TRBJ2-1; D not resolved. Germline V lookup: CDR1 SGHDT, CDR2 YYEEEE. This CDR3 spans 16 amino acids. Trimming shortened V by 2 bases and J by 2 bases, and 14 bases separated the two germline ends. Here the CDR3 reads CASSLGSYLTYNEQFF. CDR3 coding DNA: TGTGCCAGCAGCTTAGGGTCCTATCTTACCTACAATGAGCAGTTCTTC. The full variable domain, completed using reference TRBV5-6 and TRBJ2-1, is DAGVTQSPTHLIKTRGQQVTLRCSPKSGHDTVSWYQQALGQGPQFIFQYYEEEERQRGNFPDRFSGHQFPNYSSELNVNALLLGDSALYLCASSLGSYLTYNEQFFGPGTRLTVL.

In this sample, this clonotype turned up a few times. The chain is built from TRBV5-1 and TRBJ1-1; D is unresolved. CDR3 length: 16 amino acids. Germline CDR1 SGHRS, CDR2 YFSETQ. The V and J ends lost 1 base and 0 bases respectively, with 13 bases between them. For the CDR3, the DNA is TGCGCCAGCAGCTTGCTCGGCGGAAGCATGAACACTGAAGCTTTCTTT. It yields the protein CASSLLGGSMNTEAFF.

This clonotype was detected a few times. The gene calls are TRBV28 and TRBJ1-1, with D maybe TRBD1 (6 bases). Germline values: CDR1 MDHEN, CDR2 SYDVKM. Trimming removed 3 bases at V and 11 bases at J, with 16 bases between. CDR3 length: 13 residues. CDR3 DNA sequence: TGTGCCAGCAGTTTTTGGCTACAGGGTGTGGCTTTCTTT. It translates to CASSFWLQGVAFF. Full variable domain (missing parts from reference TRBV28 and TRBJ1-1): DVKVTQSSRYLVKRTGEKVFLECVQDMDHENMFWYRQDPGLGLRLIYFSYDVKMKEKGDIPEGYSVSREKKERFSLILESASTNQTSMYLCASSFWLQGVAFFGQGTRLTVV.

This clonotype has a count of ten or more. This chain links TRBV5-1 with TRBJ1-1; maybe TRBD1 (5 bases). This CDR3 is built from 14 residues. Trimming cost V 2 bases and J 1 base, with 9 bases left between them. From germline, CDR1 is SGHRS and CDR2 YFSETQ. In DNA, the CDR3 is TGCGCCAGCAGCTTCATAGGGGAGAACACTGAAGCTTTCTTT. Its protein product is CASSFIGENTEAFF.

This clonotype was detected a few times. CDR3 coding DNA: TGTGCCAGCAGCCAAGATGGGGAGACCCAGTACTTC. Its translation is CASSQDGETQYF. The chain is built from TRBV3-1 and TRBJ2-5; D uncertain. This CDR3 has 12 amino acids. Germline CDR1 and CDR2: LGHDT and YNNKEL (reference sequence). V was shortened by 0 bases and J by 5 bases, with 4 bases between the two germline ends.

This clonotype was picked up a small number of times. CDR3 region: CASSLRTSAQETQYF. CDR3 DNA: TGTGCCAGCAGCTTACGGACTAGTGCTCAAGAGACCCAGTACTTC. The chain recombines TRBV7-2 with TRBJ2-5; the match to TRBD2 covers 7 bases. Germline V gives CDR1 SGHTA, CDR2 FQGNSA. This CDR3 is built from 15 residues. The V and J ends lost 2 bases and 2 bases, in that order; junction bases with no gene match: 5.

The chain carries TRBV20-1 and TRBJ1-1, with D tentatively TRBD1 (6 bases). The CDR3 length is 14 residues. V lost 6 bases to trimming and J lost 1 base, with 15 bases between them. CDR1 DFQATT and CDR2 SNEGSKA come from the germline V gene (reference sequence). This CDR3 reads CSAAVPQGNTEAFF. Written as DNA, the CDR3 is TGCAGTGCAGCGGTGCCACAGGGGAACACTGAAGCTTTCTTT.

The chain combines TRBV2 with TRBJ2-1; D is possibly TRBD1 or TRBD2 (5 bases each). Germline V lookup: CDR1 SNHLY, CDR2 FYNNEI. Between the trimmed V and J ends, which lost 1 base and 2 bases, there was a span of 6 bases. The CDR3 length is 14 residues. In nucleotides, the CDR3 is TGTGCCAGCAGTGAAGGGGGGACCTACAATGAGCAGTTCTTC. Translating it yields CASSEGGTYNEQFF.

This clonotype was counted a few times. The CDR3 spells CASSRATGLWEQYF. As DNA, the CDR3 is TGTGCCAGCAGCCGAGCTACGGGGTTATGGGAGCAGTACTTC. The J gene is TRBJ2-7, the V gene TRBV7-8, with TRBD2 as a possible D gene (5 bases). Germline CDR1 SGHVS, CDR2 FQNEAQ. This CDR3 region has 14 residues. Trimming shortened V by 5 bases and J by 7 bases, and 18 bases separated the two germline ends. Looking up the rest from reference TRBV7-8 and TRBJ2-7 gives the full variable domain: GAGVSQSPRYKVAKRGQDVALRCDPISGHVSLFWYQQALGQGPEFLTYFQNEAQLDKSGLPSDRFFAERPEGSVSTLKIQRTQQEDSAVYLCASSRATGLWEQYFGPGTRLTVT.

This clonotype was seen more than once but under ten times. This rearrangement joins TRBV13 to TRBJ2-1; 10 nucleotides agree with TRBD1. CDR1 is PRHDT, CDR2 FYEKMQ, per germline (reference sequence). The CDR3 covers 15 residues. With 4 bases clipped from V and 5 bases from J, the junction kept 5 bases outside the gene matches. The CDR3: CASSSGQGNDNEQFF. The CDR3 DNA reads TGTGCCAGCAGCTCGGGACAGGGGAATGACAATGAGCAGTTCTTC.

V usage is TRBV6-5 and J usage is TRBJ1-5; D not certain. The CDR3 is 13 residues long. Deletions cut 2 bases from V and 3 bases from J, with 5 bases between. Germline lookup yields CDR1 MNHEY and CDR2 SVGAGI. The CDR3 coding sequence is TGTGCCAGCAGTTACAATGTCAATCAGCCCCAGCATTTT. This gives the protein CASSYNVNQPQHF.

This clonotype was seen repeatedly, ten times or more. The rearrangement links TRBV20-1 to TRBJ1-1; a weak D match, TRBD1 (5 bases). The CDR3 length is 13 residues. Germline loops: CDR1 DFQATT, CDR2 SNEGSKA (reference sequence). V lost 6 bases and J lost 1, with 12 bases in between. Written as DNA, the CDR3 is TGCAGTGCCCTACAGAGGGGGAACACTGAAGCTTTCTTT. Encoded protein: CSALQRGNTEAFF.

This clonotype was recorded at least ten times. The chain links TRBV5-1 to TRBJ2-3; 8 bases agree with TRBD1. Germline lookup yields CDR1 SGHRS and CDR2 YFSETQ. The CDR3 is 14 residues long. Trimming took 4 bases from V and 4 from J; bases not matched to a gene: 5. This CDR3 reads CASSHGQGSDTQYF. Here the CDR3 DNA reads TGCGCCAGCAGCCACGGACAGGGCTCAGATACGCAGTATTTT.

This clonotype came up many times. This chain's CDR3 is CATSRTTRQGASGNEQFF. The CDR3 DNA reads TGTGCCACCAGCAGAACAACACGCCAGGGGGCGAGTGGGAATGAGCAGTTCTTC. The chain employs TRBV15 and TRBJ2-1; 8 bases fit TRBD1. The V segment lost 2 bases and the J segment 7 bases; nucleotides outside the gene matches: 16. This CDR3 has 18 amino acids. The germline V gene has CDR1 LNHNV and CDR2 YYDKDF (reference sequence).

The chain has TRBV5-1 and TRBJ1-2; TRBD1 agrees at 7 bases. This CDR3 has 15 amino acids. V was pared by 4 bases and J by 7 bases, with 13 bases of the junction left unmatched. CDR1 and CDR2 from the germline V gene are SGHRS and YFSETQ. The CDR3 spells CASSVYRDSAFGYTF. The DNA of the CDR3 is TGCGCCAGCAGCGTATACCGGGACAGCGCCTTTGGCTACACCTTC.

This clonotype occurred a few times. V gene TRBV4-3 combines with J gene TRBJ2-6; D not resolved. The V gene's germline CDR1 is LGHNA and CDR2 YSLEER. This CDR3 is built from 16 residues. V was pared by 0 bases and J by 1 base, with 7 bases between. The CDR3 DNA reads TGCGCCAGCAGCCAAGAGTTGGGATCTGGGGCCAACGTCCTGACTTTC. Residues: CASSQELGSGANVLTF.

In its sample, this clonotype was seen many times. V and J are TRBV12-3 or TRBV12-4 and TRBJ2-7; TRBD1 matches at 7 bases. The CDR3 loop spans 13 amino acids. The J segment lost 2 bases and the V segment lost 6 bases, leaving 4 bases of the junction unmatched. The CDR3 is CASSYTGAYEQYF. The CDR3 nucleotides read TGTGCCAGCAGCTACACAGGGGCCTACGAGCAGTACTTC.

This clonotype was recorded a few times. This chain uses TRBV18 with TRBJ2-1; D not resolved. The CDR3 runs to 13 residues. V lost 8 bases, J lost 6 bases, and 14 bases lay in between. CDR1 is KGHSH and CDR2 is LQKENI in the germline V gene. This chain's CDR3 is CASRNPRRNEQFF. CDR3 DNA sequence: TGTGCCAGCAGAAACCCTAGACGCAATGAGCAGTTCTTC.